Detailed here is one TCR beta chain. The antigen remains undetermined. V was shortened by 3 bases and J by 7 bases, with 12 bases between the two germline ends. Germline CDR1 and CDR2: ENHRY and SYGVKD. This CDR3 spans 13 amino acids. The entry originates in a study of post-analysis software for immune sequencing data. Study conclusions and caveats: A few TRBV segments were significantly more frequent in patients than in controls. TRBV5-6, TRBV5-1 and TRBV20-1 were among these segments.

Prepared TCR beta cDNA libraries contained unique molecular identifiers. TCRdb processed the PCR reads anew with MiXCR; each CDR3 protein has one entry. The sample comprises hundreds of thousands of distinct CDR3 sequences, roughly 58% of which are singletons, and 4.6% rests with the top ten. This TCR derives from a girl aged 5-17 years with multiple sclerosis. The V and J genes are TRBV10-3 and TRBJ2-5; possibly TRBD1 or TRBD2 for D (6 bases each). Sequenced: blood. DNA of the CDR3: TGTGCCATCAGTGAAGGGGGGTTAGTGACCCAGTACTTC. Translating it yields CAISEGGLVTQYF.